Below are 10 T cell receptor beta chains sequenced from a single sample in a study of T-cell memory formation after mild COVID-19. TCRdb processed the 5' RACE reads anew with MiXCR; each CDR3 protein has one entry. Of 70,000 to 95,000 distinct CDR3 sequences listed, 9.5% to 15% were seen once; the top ten hold 40% to 45%. Specimen: PBMCs or a T cell subset sorted from them (not recorded which). The source of these receptors is a man younger than 30 who had mild COVID-19 (a few samples of this study predate the infection). Cell type and time point are not known.

This clonotype was seen more than once but under ten times. The chain is built from TRBV7-8 and TRBJ1-3; perhaps TRBD1 as D (6 bases). The CDR3 covers 16 residues. CDR1 and CDR2 (germline): SGHVS, FQNEAQ. Trimming took off 1 base at V and 1 base at J, with 11 bases between the two ends. The chain's CDR3 is CASSLGRTESGNTIYF. CDR3 sequence (DNA): TGTGCCAGCAGCTTAGGTCGGACAGAATCTGGAAACACCATATATTTT.

This clonotype has only a few counts. The V call is TRBV20-1, the J call TRBJ1-5; 9 nucleotides align to TRBD1. Losses at the gene ends were 4 bases for V and 4 bases for J; bases not matched to a gene: 8. The germline CDR1 and CDR2 sequences are DFQATT and SNEGSKA (reference sequence). The CDR3 runs 15 residues. The CDR3 DNA reads as TGCAGTGCTACACCCGGACAGGGGAGTAATCAGCCCCAGCATTTT. Protein sequence: CSATPGQGSNQPQHF.

This clonotype has only a few counts. This sequence joins TRBV15 and TRBJ1-5, with D hard to call. The CDR3 totals 16 residues. The V end was cut by 0 bases, the J end by 0 bases, with 9 bases between. Germline values: CDR1 LNHNV, CDR2 YYDKDF (reference sequence). The CDR3 loop reads CATSRDRLDSNQPQHF. For the CDR3, the DNA is TGTGCCACCAGCAGAGATCGTTTAGATAGCAATCAGCCCCAGCATTTT.

This chain connects TRBV12-3 or TRBV12-4 to TRBJ2-3; TRBD2 matches 10 bases. The V segment lost 2 bases and the J segment 4 bases; nucleotides outside the gene matches: 6. The CDR3 totals 16 residues. Here the CDR3 reads CASSLLAGEDSDTQYF. The DNA of the CDR3 is TGTGCCAGCAGTTTACTAGCGGGGGAAGACTCAGATACGCAGTATTTT.

This clonotype was observed a few times. This chain uses TRBV7-6 with TRBJ1-1; 8 bases agree with TRBD1. V lost 0 bases, J lost 7 bases, and 7 bases stayed unmatched. Germline V CDR1 and CDR2: SGHVS, FNYEAQ. The CDR3 consists of 15 residues. CDR3 in amino acids: CASSLAGQGAGEAFF. CDR3 coding DNA: TGTGCCAGCAGCTTAGCGGGGCAGGGGGCAGGTGAAGCTTTCTTT.

This clonotype has at least ten counts. The CDR3 coding sequence is TGTGCCAGCAGCCAAGATCTATTAGGGCCCACCCCAGGAGAGACCCAGTACTTC. Protein product: CASSQDLLGPTPGETQYF. The chain has TRBV3-1 and TRBJ2-5; no firm D call. CDR3 length equals 18 residues. The V end was cut by 0 bases, the J end by 4 bases, with 21 bases between. Germline CDR1 reads LGHDT; CDR2 reads YNNKEL (reference sequence).

The CDR3 coding sequence is TGTGCCAGCAGACCCCTCGCGCGGGGGGACGAGCAGTACGTC. This translates into CASRPLARGDEQYV. J is TRBJ2-7 and V is TRBV6-2 or TRBV6-3, with 8 bases identical to TRBD2. Unmatched junction bases numbered 9, after V lost 6 bases and J lost 5 bases. This CDR3 spans 14 amino acids. CDR1 MNHEY and CDR2 SVGEGT come from the germline V gene.

The genes are TRBV7-8 and TRBJ2-3, with 7 bases matching TRBD1. The CDR3 is 15 amino acids. Trimming cost V 1 base and J 5 bases; bases outside gene matches: 6. Germline loops: CDR1 SGHVS, CDR2 FQNEAQ. This CDR3 is CASSLEGATQDTQYF. The CDR3 DNA follows: TGTGCCAGCAGCTTAGAGGGGGCAACCCAAGATACGCAGTATTTT.

The sample holds many counts of this clonotype. The V call is TRBV5-1, the J call TRBJ1-2, with a possible D match to TRBD1 (5 bases). The germline CDR1 and CDR2 sequences are SGHRS and YFSETQ. This CDR3 spans 16 amino acids. V was clipped by 6 bases and J by 12 bases, with 30 bases between them. The CDR3 DNA reads as TGCGCCAGCAAATCAAAGACCGGGACCGACGCCTCGGGGAACACCTTC. It translates to CASKSKTGTDASGNTF. Full variable domain (rest looked up from reference TRBV5-1 and TRBJ1-2): KAGVTQTPRYLIKTRGQQVTLSCSPISGHRSVSWYQQTPGQGLQFLFEYFSETQRNKGNFPGRFSGRQFSNSRSEMNVSTLELGDSALYLCASKSKTGTDASGNTFGSGTRLTVV.

The rearrangement links TRBV11-3 to TRBJ2-3; D call uncertain. The CDR3 has 12 amino acids. Germline V gene lookup returns CDR1 SGHNT and CDR2 YENEEA. V lost 4 bases and J lost 4, with 6 bases in between. The CDR3, as DNA: TGTGCCAGCAGCTCCCACTCAGATACGCAGTATTTT. It specifies CASSSHSDTQYF.